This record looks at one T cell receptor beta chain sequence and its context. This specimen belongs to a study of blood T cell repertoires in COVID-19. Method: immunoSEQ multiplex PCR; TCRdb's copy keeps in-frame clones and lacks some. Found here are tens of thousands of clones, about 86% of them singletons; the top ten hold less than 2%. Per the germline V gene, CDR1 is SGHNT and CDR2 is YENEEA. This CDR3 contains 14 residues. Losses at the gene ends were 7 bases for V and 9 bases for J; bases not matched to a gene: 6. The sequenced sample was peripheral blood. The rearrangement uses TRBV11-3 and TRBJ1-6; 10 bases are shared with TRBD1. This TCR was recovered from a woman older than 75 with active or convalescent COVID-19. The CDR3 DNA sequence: TGTGCCAGCAACTCGGGACAGGGGACTTCACCCCTCCACTTT. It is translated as CASNSGQGTSPLHF.